This TCR beta chain was found in a study of blood T cell repertoires in COVID-19. As for the study in general: Both acute and convalescent COVID-19 samples were obtained from the United States, Italy and Spain.

Losses at the gene ends were 0 bases for V and 8 bases for J; bases not matched to a gene: 5. The CDR3 totals 14 residues. The germline V gene has CDR1 SGDLS and CDR2 YYNGEE. As originally analysed: Researchers report that nucleated cell counts were estimated from reference gene primer amplification. Measured with immunoSEQ multiplex PCR; TCRdb has only the in-frame clones, and not every one. The V and J calls and clone size were taken over from that table, and D and trimming were inferred from the DNA. This table holds 15,000 to 20,000 clones, about nine tenths found once. This clone has a handful of counts.

Material: peripheral blood. The chain recombines TRBV9 with TRBJ1-2, with 9 bases lining up with TRBD1. The receptor comes from a human donor in a cohort sampled during active COVID-19. DNA of the CDR3: TGTGCCAGCAGCGTAGGGACAGGGGATTTGGGCTACACCTTC. It is translated as CASSVGTGDLGYTF.